This T cell receptor beta chain was documented in a study of blood T cell repertoires in COVID-19. About the study: From T cells, B-cell-depleted T cells, or PBMCs came the material, which was cDNA or gDNA.

Participants were placed into cohorts based on the clinical history they reported. Unmatched junction bases numbered 9, after V lost 5 bases and J lost 6 bases. This CDR3 has 15 residues. Per germline, CDR1 MNHEY and CDR2 SMNVEV (reference sequence). This clone was counted between two and nine times. Methods used by the authors: Reference gene primer amplification yielded estimated nucleated cell counts. Clones were read by immunoSEQ multiplex PCR, and TCRdb kept only the in-frame ones, dropping some. V, J and clone size were drawn from that table, and D and trimming were deduced from the DNA. Seen here are about 230,000 clones, nearly 90% observed once, and the top ten hold 3.5% to 4%.

The gene calls are TRBV27 and TRBJ1-2; TRBD1 matches at 10 bases. Sequenced: PBMCs or T cells enriched from blood (not recorded which). This TCR was sampled from a woman aged 25 to 39 with acute COVID-19. CDR3 loop: CASSLRQGAGDGYTF. The CDR3 DNA reads as TGTGCCAGCAGTCTAAGACAGGGGGCAGGGGATGGCTACACCTTC.